This T cell receptor (beta chain) was observed in a study of spatial heterogeneity in lung cancer. Whole-study context: Consistently, beta-chain sequences turned up in larger numbers than alpha-chain sequences did.

The time point here: sample taken at primary tumor resection. No cells were sorted before sequencing. The whole RNA sequenced was extracted from tumor, nontumor lung or frozen PBMC. The donor population consisted of under 75 patients with untreated, early-stage non-small cell lung cancer. Study outcomes and limitations: Resection saw ubiquitous expanded tumor TCRs appear in blood more than follow-up did.

TCRdb re-analysed the 5' RACE reads in MiXCR, keeping a single row per CDR3 protein. The table records fewer than 25,000 distinct CDR3 sequences, 3% to 3.5% of them present only once. The length of the CDR3 is 16 residues. Unmatched junction bases numbered 5, after V lost 2 bases and J lost 4 bases. CDR1 SGHRS and CDR2 YFSETQ come from the germline V gene. This clonotype came up many times. What it binds is not known. The sequence was collected from a female donor with early-stage non-small cell lung cancer. The input for sequencing was PBMCs, taken at surgery. V and J are TRBV5-1 and TRBJ2-3, with 12 bases identical to TRBD2. Here the CDR3 reads CASSLGLAGTPDTQYF. The DNA of the CDR3 is TGCGCCAGCAGCTTAGGACTAGCGGGAACACCAGATACGCAGTATTTT.